This T cell receptor beta chain was recovered during a study of T cell changes during pregnancy in multiple sclerosis. The repertoire was sequenced with immunoSEQ multiplex PCR; TCRdb's copy has only in-frame clones and lacks some. The sample consists of some 90,000 clones, about nine tenths of them appearing once. The CDR3 contains 15 residues. V trimming: 0 bases; J trimming: 2 bases; junction bases outside the gene matches: 4. The germline CDR1 and CDR2 sequences are MGHRA and YSYEKL. This clone has only one observation. The chain combines TRBV4-1 with TRBJ2-7; 7 nucleotides line up with TRBD2. The clonotype comes from a female donor in good health, enrolled as a control in a pregnancy study. Specimen: peripheral blood, collected after pregnancy. The CDR3 DNA reads as TGCGCCAGCAGCCAAGAATTCGCGGGAGCCTACGAGCAGTACTTC. Its translation is CASSQEFAGAYEQYF.